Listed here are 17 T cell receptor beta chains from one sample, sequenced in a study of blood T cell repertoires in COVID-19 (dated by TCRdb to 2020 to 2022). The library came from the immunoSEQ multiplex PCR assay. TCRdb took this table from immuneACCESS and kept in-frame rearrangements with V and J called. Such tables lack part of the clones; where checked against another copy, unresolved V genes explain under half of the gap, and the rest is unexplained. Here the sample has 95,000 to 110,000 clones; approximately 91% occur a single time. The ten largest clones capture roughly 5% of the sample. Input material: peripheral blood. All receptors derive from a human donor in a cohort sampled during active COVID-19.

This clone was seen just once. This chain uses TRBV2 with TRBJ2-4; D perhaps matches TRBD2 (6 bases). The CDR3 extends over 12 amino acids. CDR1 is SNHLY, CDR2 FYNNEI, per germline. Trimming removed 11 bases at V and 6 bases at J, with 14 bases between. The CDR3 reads CASKLGGNIQYF. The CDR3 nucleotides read TGTGCCTCCAAACTCGGGGGAAACATTCAGTACTTC.

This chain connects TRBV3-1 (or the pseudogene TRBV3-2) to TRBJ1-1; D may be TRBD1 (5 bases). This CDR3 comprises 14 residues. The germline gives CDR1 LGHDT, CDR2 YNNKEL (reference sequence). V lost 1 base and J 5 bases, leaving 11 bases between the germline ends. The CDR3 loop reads CASSQGVTVTEAFF. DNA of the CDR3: TGTGCCAGCAGCCAAGGCGTGACAGTAACTGAAGCTTTCTTT.

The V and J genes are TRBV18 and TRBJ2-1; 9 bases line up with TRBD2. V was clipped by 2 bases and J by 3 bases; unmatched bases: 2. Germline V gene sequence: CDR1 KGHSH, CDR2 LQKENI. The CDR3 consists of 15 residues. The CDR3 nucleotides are TGTGCCAGCTCACCAAGGCGGGGGGGCTACAATGAGCAGTTCTTC. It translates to CASSPRRGGYNEQFF.

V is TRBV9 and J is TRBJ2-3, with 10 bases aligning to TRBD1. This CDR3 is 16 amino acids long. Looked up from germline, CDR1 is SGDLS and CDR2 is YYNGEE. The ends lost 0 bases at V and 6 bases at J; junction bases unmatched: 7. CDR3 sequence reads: CASSVAGTGVRDTQYF. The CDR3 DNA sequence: TGTGCCAGCAGCGTAGCCGGGACAGGGGTGCGGGATACGCAGTATTTT. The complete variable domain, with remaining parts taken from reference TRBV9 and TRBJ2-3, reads DSGVTQTPKHLITATGQRVTLRCSPRSGDLSVYWYQQSLDQGLQFLIQYYNGEERAKGNILERFSAQQFPDLHSELNLSSLELGDSALYFCASSVAGTGVRDTQYFGPGTRLTVL.

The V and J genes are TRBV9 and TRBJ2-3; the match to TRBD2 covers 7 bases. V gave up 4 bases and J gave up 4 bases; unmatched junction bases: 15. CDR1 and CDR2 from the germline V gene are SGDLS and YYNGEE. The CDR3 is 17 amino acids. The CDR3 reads CASSLGRGGRGADTQYF. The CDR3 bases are TGTGCCAGCAGCCTTGGTAGGGGCGGGAGAGGCGCAGATACGCAGTATTTT. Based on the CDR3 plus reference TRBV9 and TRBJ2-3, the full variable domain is DSGVTQTPKHLITATGQRVTLRCSPRSGDLSVYWYQQSLDQGLQFLIQYYNGEERAKGNILERFSAQQFPDLHSELNLSSLELGDSALYFCASSLGRGGRGADTQYFGPGTRLTVL.

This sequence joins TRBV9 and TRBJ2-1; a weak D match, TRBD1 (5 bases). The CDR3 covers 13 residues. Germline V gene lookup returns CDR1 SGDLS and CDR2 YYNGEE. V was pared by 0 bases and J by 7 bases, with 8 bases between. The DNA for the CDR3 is TGTGCCAGCAGCGTAGAGGGGCGGAATGAGCAGTTCTTC. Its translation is CASSVEGRNEQFF.

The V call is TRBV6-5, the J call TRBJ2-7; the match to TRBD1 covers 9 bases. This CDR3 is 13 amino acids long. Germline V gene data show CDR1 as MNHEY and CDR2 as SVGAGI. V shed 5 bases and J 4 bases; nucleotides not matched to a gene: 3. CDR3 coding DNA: TGTGCCAGCAGTCTGGGACAGGGATACGAGCAGTACTTC. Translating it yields CASSLGQGYEQYF.

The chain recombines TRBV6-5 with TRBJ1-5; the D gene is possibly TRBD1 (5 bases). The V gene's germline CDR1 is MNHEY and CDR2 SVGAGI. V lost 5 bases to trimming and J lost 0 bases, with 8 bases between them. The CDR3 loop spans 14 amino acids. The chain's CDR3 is CASSRGYSNQPQHF. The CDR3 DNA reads TGTGCCAGCAGTAGGGGTTATAGCAATCAGCCCCAGCATTTT.

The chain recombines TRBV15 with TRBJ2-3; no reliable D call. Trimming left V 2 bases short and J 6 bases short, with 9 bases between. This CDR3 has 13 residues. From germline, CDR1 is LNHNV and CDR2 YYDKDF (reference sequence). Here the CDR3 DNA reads TGTGCCACCAGCAGAAGTTTGAGGGATACGCAGTATTTT. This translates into CATSRSLRDTQYF.

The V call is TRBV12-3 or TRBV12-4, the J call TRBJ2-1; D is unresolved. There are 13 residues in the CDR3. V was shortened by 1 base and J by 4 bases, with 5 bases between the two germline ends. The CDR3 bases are TGTGCCAGCAGTTTAGGGCTTTACAATGAGCAGTTCTTC. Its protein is CASSLGLYNEQFF.

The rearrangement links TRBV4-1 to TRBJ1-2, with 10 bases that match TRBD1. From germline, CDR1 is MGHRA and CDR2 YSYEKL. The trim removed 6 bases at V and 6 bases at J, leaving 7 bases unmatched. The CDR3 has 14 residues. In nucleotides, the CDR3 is TGCGCCAGCAGGGATCCGGGACAGGGGAATGGCTACACCTTC. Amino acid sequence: CASRDPGQGNGYTF.

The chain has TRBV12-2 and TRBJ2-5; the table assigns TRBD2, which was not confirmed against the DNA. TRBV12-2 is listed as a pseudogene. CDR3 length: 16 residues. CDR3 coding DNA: TGTGCAAGTCGCGACACTAGGCAACCCCACCAAGAGACCCAGTACTTC. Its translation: CASRDTRQPHQETQYF.

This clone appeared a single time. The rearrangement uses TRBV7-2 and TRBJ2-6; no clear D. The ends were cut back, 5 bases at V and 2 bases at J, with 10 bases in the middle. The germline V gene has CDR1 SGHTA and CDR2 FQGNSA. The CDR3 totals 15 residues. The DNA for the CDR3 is TGTGCCAGCAGCCCCTATCCCCCTGGGGCCAACGTCCTGACTTTC. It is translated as CASSPYPPGANVLTF. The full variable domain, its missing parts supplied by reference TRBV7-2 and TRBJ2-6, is GAGVSQSPSNKVTEKGKDVELRCDPISGHTALYWYRQSLGQGLEFLIYFQGNSAPDKSGLPSDRFSAERTGGSVSTLTIQRTQQEDSAVYLCASSPYPPGANVLTFGAGSRLTVL.

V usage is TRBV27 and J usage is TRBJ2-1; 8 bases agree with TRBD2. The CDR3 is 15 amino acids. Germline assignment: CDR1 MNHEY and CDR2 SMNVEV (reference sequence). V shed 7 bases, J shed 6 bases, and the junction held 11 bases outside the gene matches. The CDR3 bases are TGTGCCAGCACTACAAGGCGGCTAGCGGGCAATGAGCAGTTCTTC. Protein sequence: CASTTRRLAGNEQFF.

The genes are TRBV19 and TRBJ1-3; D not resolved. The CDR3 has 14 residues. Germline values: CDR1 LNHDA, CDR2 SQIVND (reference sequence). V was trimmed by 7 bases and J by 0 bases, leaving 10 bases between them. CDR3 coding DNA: TGTGCCAGTACTCGAGAATTCTCTGGAAACACCATATATTTT. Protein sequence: CASTREFSGNTIYF.

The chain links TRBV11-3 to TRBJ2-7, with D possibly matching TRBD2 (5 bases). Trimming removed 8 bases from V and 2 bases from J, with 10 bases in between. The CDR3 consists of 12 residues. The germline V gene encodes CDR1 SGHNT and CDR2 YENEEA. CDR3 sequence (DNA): TGTGCCAGCGTGGGAGAAACCTACGAGCAGTACTTC. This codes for CASVGETYEQYF.

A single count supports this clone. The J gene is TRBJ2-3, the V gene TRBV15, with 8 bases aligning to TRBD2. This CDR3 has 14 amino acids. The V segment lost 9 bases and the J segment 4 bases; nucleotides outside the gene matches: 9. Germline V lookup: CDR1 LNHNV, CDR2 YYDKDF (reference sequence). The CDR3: CATSPGLGADTQYF. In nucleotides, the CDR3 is TGTGCCACTAGCCCGGGACTAGGAGCAGATACGCAGTATTTT. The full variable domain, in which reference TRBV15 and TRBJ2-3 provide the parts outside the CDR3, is DAMVIQNPRYQVTQFGKPVTLSCSQTLNHNVMYWYQQKSSQAPKLLFHYYDKDFNNEADTPDNFQSRRPNTSFCFLDIRSPGLGDTAMYLCATSPGLGADTQYFGPGTRLTVL.